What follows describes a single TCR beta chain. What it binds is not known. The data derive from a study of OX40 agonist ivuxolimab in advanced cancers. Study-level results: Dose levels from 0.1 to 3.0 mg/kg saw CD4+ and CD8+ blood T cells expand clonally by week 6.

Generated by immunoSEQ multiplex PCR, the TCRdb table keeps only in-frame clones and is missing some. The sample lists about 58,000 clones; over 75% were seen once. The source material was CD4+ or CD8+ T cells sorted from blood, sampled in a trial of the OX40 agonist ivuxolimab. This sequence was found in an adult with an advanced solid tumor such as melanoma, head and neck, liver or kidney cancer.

CDR3 amino acids: CSVEKDRLNTEAFF. The CDR3 DNA is TGCAGCGTTGAGAAGGACAGGTTAAACACTGAAGCTTTCTTT. The rearrangement links TRBV29-1 to TRBJ1-1; 7 nucleotides line up with TRBD1. With V trimmed by 3 bases and J by 2 bases, 6 bases remained unmatched. The CDR3 spans 14 residues. Germline CDR1 and CDR2: SQVTM and ANQGSEA.